Presented here are 14 T cell receptor beta chains from one specimen sequenced in a study of CD4 T cells in relation to SARS-CoV-2 and coronaviruses. These receptors have no identified antigens. Here immunoSEQ multiplex PCR was the method, and the copy in TCRdb shows in-frame clones only, minus some. The data contain 30,000 to 45,000 clones, about four fifths of them singletons. Material for sequencing was naive CD4+ T cells from PBMCs, cultured in vitro. Subset given: naive CD4+ T cells isolated by negative enrichment. These receptors all come from an adult with COVID-19.

This chain joins TRBV6-1 and TRBJ2-2, with a tentative D call TRBD1 (6 bases). V was shortened by 2 bases and J by 2 bases, with 18 bases between the two germline ends. This CDR3 is 18 amino acids long. Per the germline V gene, CDR1 is MNHNS and CDR2 is SASEGT. CDR3 coding DNA: TGTGCCAGCAGTGAAAGAGGGGGTGGATTTCTCAACACCGGGGAGCTGTTTTTT. Encoded protein: CASSERGGGFLNTGELFF.

CDR3 residues: CAWGQGSSNTIYF. DNA of the CDR3: TGTGCCTGGGGACAGGGATCGTCAAACACCATATATTTT. The chain couples TRBV30 to TRBJ1-3; 8 bases are shared with TRBD1. The CDR3 runs 13 residues. J lost 6 bases, V lost 5 bases, and 6 bases had no gene match. CDR1 and CDR2 from the germline V gene are GTSNPN and SVGIG (reference sequence).

J is TRBJ2-5 and V is TRBV2; 7 bases line up with TRBD1. Losses at the gene ends were 7 bases for V and 7 bases for J; bases not matched to a gene: 3. Germline values: CDR1 SNHLY, CDR2 FYNNEI. CDR3 length: 11 residues. As DNA, the CDR3 is TGTGCCAGCAAGAGACAGGGGACCCAGTACTTC. This codes for CASKRQGTQYF. Filled out from reference TRBV2 and TRBJ2-5, the complete variable domain reads EPEVTQTPSHQVTQMGQEVILRCVPISNHLYFYWYRQILGQKVEFLVSFYNNEISEKSEIFDDQFSVERPDGSNFTLKIRSTKLEDSAMYFCASKRQGTQYFGPGTRLLVL.

The J gene is TRBJ1-2, the V gene TRBV7-2; 9 bases map to TRBD1. J lost 7 bases, V lost 4 bases, and 7 bases had no gene match. Per germline, CDR1 SGHTA and CDR2 FQGNSA. The CDR3 runs to 14 residues. CDR3 nucleotides: TGTGCCAGCAGCTACTGGACAGGGGAGGCTGGCTACACCTTC. This sequence encodes CASSYWTGEAGYTF.

This chain connects TRBV2 to TRBJ2-5; D gene uncertain. Trimming cost V 6 bases and J 5 bases, with 7 bases left between them. The CDR3 runs to 11 residues. The germline gives CDR1 SNHLY, CDR2 FYNNEI. CDR3 in amino acids: CASSPRETQYF. The CDR3 nucleotides are TGTGCCAGCAGCCCGCGGGAGACCCAGTACTTC.

The chain employs TRBV6-6 and TRBJ2-7; D remains unclear. The V end was cut by 5 bases, the J end by 3 bases, with 8 bases between. The CDR3 extends over 12 amino acids. CDR1 and CDR2 from the germline V gene are MNHNY and SVGAGI (reference sequence). CDR3 loop: CASSPGVYEQYF. The DNA of the CDR3 is TGTGCCAGCAGTCCTGGTGTCTACGAGCAGTACTTC.

The chain has TRBV7-2 and TRBJ1-4; D possibly corresponds to TRBD1 (5 bases). V was trimmed by 2 bases and J by 8 bases, leaving 12 bases between them. CDR3 length equals 14 residues. Germline CDR1 reads SGHTA; CDR2 reads FQGNSA. The DNA of the CDR3 is TGTGCCAGCAGCTTATTGGGGAGGGGCGAAAAACTGTTTTTT. Translation: CASSLLGRGEKLFF.

The chain combines TRBV30 with TRBJ2-3; TRBD2 agrees at 7 bases. The trim removed 2 bases at V and 2 bases at J, leaving 7 bases unmatched. Germline loops: CDR1 GTSNPN, CDR2 SVGIG (reference sequence). CDR3 length: 15 residues. CDR3 sequence (DNA): TGTGCCTGGAGTAGTCCTAGCGGCTTCACAGATACGCAGTATTTT. Residues: CAWSSPSGFTDTQYF. The whole variable domain, filled in from reference TRBV30 and TRBJ2-3, reads SQTIHQWPATLVQPVGSPLSLECTVEGTSNPNLYWYRQAAGRGLQLLFYSVGIGQISSEVPQNLSASRPQDRQFILSSKKLLLSDSGFYLCAWSSPSGFTDTQYFGPGTRLTVL.

The rearrangement uses TRBV7-8 and TRBJ2-5; 9 bases align to TRBD2. In germline, CDR1 is SGHVS, CDR2 FQNEAQ. The CDR3 totals 16 residues. V trimming: 8 bases; J trimming: 1 base; junction bases outside the gene matches: 11. The CDR3 DNA reads as TGTGCCAGCGCCTCAGGGAGACTAGCGGCCCAAGAGACCCAGTACTTC. The encoded protein is CASASGRLAAQETQYF.

J is TRBJ1-3 and V is TRBV6-5; D is unresolved. Per the germline V gene, CDR1 is MNHEY and CDR2 is SVGAGI. The CDR3 loop spans 16 amino acids. V gave up 0 bases and J gave up 0 bases, with 9 bases separating them. As DNA, the CDR3 is TGTGCCAGCAGTTACTCCGGTACTCTCTCTGGAAACACCATATATTTT. As protein: CASSYSGTLSGNTIYF.

This chain connects TRBV5-4 to TRBJ2-1; possibly TRBD1 or TRBD2 for D (6 bases each). V was trimmed by 0 bases and J by 8 bases, leaving 15 bases between them. The CDR3 has 15 amino acids. The germline gives CDR1 SGHNT, CDR2 YYREEE (reference sequence). The CDR3 spells CASSLGGALGHEQFF. DNA of the CDR3: TGTGCCAGCAGCTTGGGGGGGGCTTTAGGGCATGAGCAGTTCTTC.

Details on this clone: The sample carries other DNA sequences with the same CDR3. The genes are TRBV10-1 and TRBJ1-3, with D perhaps TRBD1 (5 bases). This CDR3 has 18 amino acids. The V end was cut by 0 bases, the J end by 3 bases, with 18 bases between. Germline CDR1 reads WNHNN; CDR2 reads SYGVQD (reference sequence). CDR3 DNA: TGCGCCAGCAGTGAGTCGATCGGTTTAAGGGGTGTTGGAAACACCATATATTTT. Protein sequence: CASSESIGLRGVGNTIYF.

This sequence joins TRBV15 and TRBJ1-5; tentatively, D is TRBD1 (6 bases). From germline, CDR1 is LNHNV and CDR2 YYDKDF (reference sequence). There are 15 residues in the CDR3. The germline V and J ends were trimmed by 1 base and 4 bases, with 11 bases remaining between them. The CDR3 DNA sequence: TGTGCCACCAGCAGAGGGGGAGGGGGTAATCAGCCCCAGCATTTT. Translated: CATSRGGGGNQPQHF.

This chain connects TRBV6-6 to TRBJ2-7; 7 bases match TRBD2. J was trimmed by 0 bases and V by 2 bases; bases with no gene match: 4. The CDR3 runs 15 residues. Germline V lookup: CDR1 MNHNY, CDR2 SVGAGI (reference sequence). CDR3 region: CASSYEGGSSYEQYF. CDR3 bases: TGTGCCAGCAGTTACGAGGGAGGGAGCTCCTACGAGCAGTACTTC.